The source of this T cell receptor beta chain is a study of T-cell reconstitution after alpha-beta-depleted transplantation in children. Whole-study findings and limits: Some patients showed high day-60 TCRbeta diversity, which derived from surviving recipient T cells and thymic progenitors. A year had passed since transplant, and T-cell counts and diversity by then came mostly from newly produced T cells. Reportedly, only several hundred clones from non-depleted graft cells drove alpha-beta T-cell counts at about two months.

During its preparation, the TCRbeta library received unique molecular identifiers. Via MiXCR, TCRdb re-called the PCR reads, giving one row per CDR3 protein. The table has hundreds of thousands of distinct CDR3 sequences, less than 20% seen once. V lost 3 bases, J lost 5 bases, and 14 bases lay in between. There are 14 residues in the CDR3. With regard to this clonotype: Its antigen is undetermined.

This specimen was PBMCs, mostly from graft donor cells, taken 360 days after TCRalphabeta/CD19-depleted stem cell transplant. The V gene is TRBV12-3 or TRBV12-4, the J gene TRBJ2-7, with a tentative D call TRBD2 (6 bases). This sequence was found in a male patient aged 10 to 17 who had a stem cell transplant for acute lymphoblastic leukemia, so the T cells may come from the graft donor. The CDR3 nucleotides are TGTGCCAGCAGTTTCGCACTAGCAAAAGACGAGCAGTACTTC. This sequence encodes CASSFALAKDEQYF.